This TCR beta chain came from a study of CD8+CD57+ T cells in acquired aplastic anemia (dated by TCRdb to 2017 to 2018). At the level of the whole study: On average, sorted CD4+ and CD8+ cells yielded about 3 ug of extracted DNA, with a range of about 0.18 to 30 ug. Healthy donor samples averaged roughly 9.9 million reads for CD4+ and roughly 12 million for CD8+ cells. The full study reports these points: Twenty-nine CD8+ CDR3 sequences were found in both patients and controls but appeared to be highly expressed in patients and within the immunodominant clones of the patients. Between patients and healthy controls, no significant difference in CD8+ Simpson's diversity was found (P=0.060).

This clonotype was seen a handful of times. Its antigen remains unidentified. Base qualities are not recorded, but no much larger clone differs from it by a single base. The germline V gene encodes CDR1 SGHVS and CDR2 FNYEAQ. The V end gives up 0 bases and the J end 4 bases, leaving 3 bases in the junction not matched to a gene. Counted from cysteine to phenylalanine, this CDR3 has 15 amino acids. This entry keeps only the CDR3 DNA: 45 bases, framed from base 1. Genomic DNA served as template for TCR beta VDJ combination and CDR3 sequence profiling. TCR repertoire sequencing was run on an Illumina HiSeq 2000. Per the source publication's procedure: Repertoires were assessed using TRBV/TRBJ rearrangement plots, CDR3 size and DJ length profiles, and Simpson's diversity index. The most abundant DNA sequence in the deep sequencing data was taken as the immunodominant clone. CDR3 amino acid sequences were checked for sharing between subjects and were compared against published repertoires and the VDJdb database. TCRdb reprocessing: public reads trimmed at Q25 with fastp, clones called with MiXCR, in-frame beta chains kept. Rows with one shared CDR3 protein collapse into an entry with the most common genes and DNA. Clone size and V and J calls follow TCRdb, not the original study. The sample data list about 210,000 distinct CDR3 sequences, and approximately 60% of these were observed just once. Roughly 29% of the sample belongs to the ten largest clones.

The study deep-sequenced TCR repertoires of sorted CD4+ and CD8+ blood T cells from severe aplastic anemia patients and healthy subjects. Ficoll-Paque density gradient centrifugation was used to isolate peripheral blood mononuclear cells. CD4+ and CD8+ T cells were sorted by FACS or magnetic beads before DNA extraction. The receptor was isolated from a human donor in good health. The rearrangement combines TRBV7-6 with TRBJ2-3; TRBD2 aligns with 8 central bases. Sequenced input: sorted CD4+, CD8+, or CD8+CD57+ T cells (not recorded which) from PBMCs. The CDR3 reads as follows: CASSLASGTADTQYF. The nucleotides read TGTGCCAGCAGCTTAGCTAGCGGGACGGCAGATACGCAGTATTTT.